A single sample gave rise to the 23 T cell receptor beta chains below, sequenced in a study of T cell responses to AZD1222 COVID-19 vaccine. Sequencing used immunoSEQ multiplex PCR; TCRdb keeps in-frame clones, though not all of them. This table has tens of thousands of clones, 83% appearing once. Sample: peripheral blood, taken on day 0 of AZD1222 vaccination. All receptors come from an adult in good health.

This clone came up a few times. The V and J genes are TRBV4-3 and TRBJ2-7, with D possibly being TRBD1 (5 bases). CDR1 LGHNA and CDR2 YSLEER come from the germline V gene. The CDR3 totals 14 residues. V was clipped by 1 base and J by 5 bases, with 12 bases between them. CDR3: CASSQAGFVNEQYF. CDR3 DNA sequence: TGCGCCAGCAGCCAAGCAGGGTTCGTGAACGAGCAGTACTTC.

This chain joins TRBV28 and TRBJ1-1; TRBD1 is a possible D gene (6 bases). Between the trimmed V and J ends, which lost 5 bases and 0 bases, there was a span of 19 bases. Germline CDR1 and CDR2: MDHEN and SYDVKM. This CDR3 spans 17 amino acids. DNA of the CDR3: TGTGCCAGCAGTCCCGCCGGACAGAACTACATGAACACTGAAGCTTTCTTT. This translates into CASSPAGQNYMNTEAFF.

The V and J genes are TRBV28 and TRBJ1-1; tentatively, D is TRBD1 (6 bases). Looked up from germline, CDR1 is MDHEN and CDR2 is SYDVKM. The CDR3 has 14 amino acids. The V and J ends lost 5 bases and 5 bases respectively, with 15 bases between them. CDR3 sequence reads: CASSPPARGTEAFF. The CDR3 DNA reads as TGTGCCAGCAGTCCCCCCGCCAGGGGTACTGAAGCTTTCTTT.

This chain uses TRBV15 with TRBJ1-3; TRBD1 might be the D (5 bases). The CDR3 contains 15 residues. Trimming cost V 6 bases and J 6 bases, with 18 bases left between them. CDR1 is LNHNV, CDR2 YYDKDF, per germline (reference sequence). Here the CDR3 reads CATSWGGMGSNTIYF. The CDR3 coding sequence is TGTGCCACCAGTTGGGGCGGGATGGGGTCAAACACCATATATTTT.

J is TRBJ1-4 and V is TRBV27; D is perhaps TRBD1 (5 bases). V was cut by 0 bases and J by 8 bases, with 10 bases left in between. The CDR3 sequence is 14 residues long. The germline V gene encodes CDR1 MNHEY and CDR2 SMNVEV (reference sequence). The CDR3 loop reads CASSLSAGREKLFF. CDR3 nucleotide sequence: TGTGCCAGCAGTTTATCAGCGGGGCGGGAAAAACTGTTTTTT.

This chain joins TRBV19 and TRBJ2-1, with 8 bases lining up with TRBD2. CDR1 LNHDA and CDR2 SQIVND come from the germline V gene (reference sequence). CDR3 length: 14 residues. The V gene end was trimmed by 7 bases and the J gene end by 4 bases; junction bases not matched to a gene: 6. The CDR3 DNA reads TGTGCCAGTAACGGCGGGAGGTTGTACAATGAGCAGTTCTTC. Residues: CASNGGRLYNEQFF.

The CDR3 DNA reads TGTGCCAGCAGCAAAGAGCCCTCGCCTTGGCGGAAGCAAGAGACCCAGTACTTC. Translated: CASSKEPSPWRKQETQYF. This chain uses TRBV21-1 with TRBJ2-5; TRBD2, as called in the table, went unchecked against the DNA. TRBV21-1 is a pseudogene. The CDR3 consists of 18 residues.

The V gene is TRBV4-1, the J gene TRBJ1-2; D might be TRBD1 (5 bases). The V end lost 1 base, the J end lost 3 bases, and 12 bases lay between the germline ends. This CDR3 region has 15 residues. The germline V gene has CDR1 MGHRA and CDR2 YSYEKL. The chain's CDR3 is CASSQAPGNDYGYTF. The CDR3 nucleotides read TGCGCCAGCAGCCAAGCTCCAGGGAATGACTATGGCTACACCTTC.

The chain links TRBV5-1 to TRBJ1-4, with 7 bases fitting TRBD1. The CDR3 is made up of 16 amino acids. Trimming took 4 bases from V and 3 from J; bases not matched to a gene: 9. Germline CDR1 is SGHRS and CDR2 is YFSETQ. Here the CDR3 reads CASSGGTVSANEKLFF. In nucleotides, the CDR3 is TGCGCCAGCAGCGGGGGGACAGTCTCAGCTAATGAAAAACTGTTTTTT.

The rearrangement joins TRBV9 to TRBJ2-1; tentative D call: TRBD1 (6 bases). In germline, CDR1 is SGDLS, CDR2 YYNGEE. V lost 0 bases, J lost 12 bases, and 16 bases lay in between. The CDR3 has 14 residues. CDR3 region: CASSVGLPGQRQFF. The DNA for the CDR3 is TGTGCCAGCAGCGTAGGCCTTCCCGGACAGCGGCAGTTCTTC.

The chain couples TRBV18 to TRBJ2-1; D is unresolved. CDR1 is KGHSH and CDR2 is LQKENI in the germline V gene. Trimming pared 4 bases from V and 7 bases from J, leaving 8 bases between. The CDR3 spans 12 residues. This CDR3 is CASSQGLNEQFF. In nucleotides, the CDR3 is TGTGCCAGCTCACAGGGTCTAAATGAGCAGTTCTTC. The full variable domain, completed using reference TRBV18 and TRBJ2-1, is NAGVMQNPRHLVRRRGQEARLRCSPMKGHSHVYWYRQLPEEGLKFMVYLQKENIIDESGMPKERFSAEFPKEGPSILRIQQVVRGDSAAYFCASSQGLNEQFFGPGTRLTVL.

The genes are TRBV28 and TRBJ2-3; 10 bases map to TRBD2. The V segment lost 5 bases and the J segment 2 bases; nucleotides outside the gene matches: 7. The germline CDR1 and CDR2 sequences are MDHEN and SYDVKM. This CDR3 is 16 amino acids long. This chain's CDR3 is CASSQLAGAFTDTQYF. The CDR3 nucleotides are TGTGCCAGCAGTCAGCTAGCGGGAGCATTCACAGATACGCAGTATTTT. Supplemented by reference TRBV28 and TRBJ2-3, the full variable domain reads DVKVTQSSRYLVKRTGEKVFLECVQDMDHENMFWYRQDPGLGLRLIYFSYDVKMKEKGDIPEGYSVSREKKERFSLILESASTNQTSMYLCASSQLAGAFTDTQYFGPGTRLTVL.

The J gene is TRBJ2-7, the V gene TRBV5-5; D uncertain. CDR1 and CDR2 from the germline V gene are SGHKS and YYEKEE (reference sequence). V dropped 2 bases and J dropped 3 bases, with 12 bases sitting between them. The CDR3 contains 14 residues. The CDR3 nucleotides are TGTGCCAGCAGCTTCGACCCAATTAGCTACGAGCAGTACTTC. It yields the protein CASSFDPISYEQYF.

CDR3 sequence reads: CASSTGQGFRKTQYF. The CDR3 DNA follows: TGTGCCAGTAGTACGGGACAGGGATTTAGAAAGACCCAGTACTTC. This chain joins TRBV19 and TRBJ2-5; 9 bases map to TRBD1. With V trimmed by 4 bases and J by 6 bases, 9 bases remained unmatched. The CDR3 has 15 amino acids. The germline V gene has CDR1 LNHDA and CDR2 SQIVND (reference sequence).

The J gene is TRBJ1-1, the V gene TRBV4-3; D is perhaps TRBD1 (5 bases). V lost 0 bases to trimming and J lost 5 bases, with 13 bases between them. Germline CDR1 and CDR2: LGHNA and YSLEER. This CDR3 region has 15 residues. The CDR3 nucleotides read TGCGCCAGCAGCCAAGATACAGGATGGGGGACTGAAGCTTTCTTT. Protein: CASSQDTGWGTEAFF.

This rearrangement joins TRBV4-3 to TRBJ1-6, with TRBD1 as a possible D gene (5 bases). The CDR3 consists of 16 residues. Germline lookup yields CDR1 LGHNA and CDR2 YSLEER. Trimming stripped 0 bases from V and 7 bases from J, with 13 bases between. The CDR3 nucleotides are TGCGCCAGCAGCCAAGATGCGGGACCTGCGAATTCACCCCTCCACTTT. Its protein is CASSQDAGPANSPLHF.

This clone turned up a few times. The CDR3 reads CASSLGQGHGYTF. The DNA of the CDR3 is TGTGCCAGCAGTTTAGGTCAGGGGCATGGCTACACCTTC. The chain is built from TRBV12-3 or TRBV12-4 and TRBJ1-2; tentative D call: TRBD1 (6 bases). The CDR3 loop spans 13 amino acids. V lost 1 base and J 6 bases, leaving 9 bases between the germline ends.

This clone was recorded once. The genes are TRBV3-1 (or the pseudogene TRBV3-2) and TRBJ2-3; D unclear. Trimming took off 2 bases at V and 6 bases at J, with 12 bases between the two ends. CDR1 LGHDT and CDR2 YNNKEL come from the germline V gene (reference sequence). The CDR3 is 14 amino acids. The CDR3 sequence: CASSQTDGWDTQYF. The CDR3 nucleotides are TGTGCCAGCAGCCAAACCGACGGGTGGGATACGCAGTATTTT.

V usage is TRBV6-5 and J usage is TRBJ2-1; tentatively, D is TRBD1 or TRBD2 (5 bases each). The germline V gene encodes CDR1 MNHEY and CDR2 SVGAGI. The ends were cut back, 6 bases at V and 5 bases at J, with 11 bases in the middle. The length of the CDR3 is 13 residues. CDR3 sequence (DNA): TGTGCCAGCAGGACCGGGGCAAACAATGAGCAGTTCTTC. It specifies CASRTGANNEQFF.

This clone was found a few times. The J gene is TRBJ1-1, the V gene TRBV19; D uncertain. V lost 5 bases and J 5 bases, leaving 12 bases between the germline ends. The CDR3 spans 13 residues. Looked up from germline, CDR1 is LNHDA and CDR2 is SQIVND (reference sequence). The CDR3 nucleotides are TGTGCCAGTAGTCGCAAGGAAACGACTGAAGCTTTCTTT. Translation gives CASSRKETTEAFF.

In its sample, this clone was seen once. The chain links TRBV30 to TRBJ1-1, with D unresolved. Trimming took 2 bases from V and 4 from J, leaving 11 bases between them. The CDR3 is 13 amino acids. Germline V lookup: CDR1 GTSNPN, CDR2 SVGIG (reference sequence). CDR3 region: CAWSKTRITEAFF. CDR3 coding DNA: TGTGCCTGGAGTAAGACAAGGATCACTGAAGCTTTCTTT.

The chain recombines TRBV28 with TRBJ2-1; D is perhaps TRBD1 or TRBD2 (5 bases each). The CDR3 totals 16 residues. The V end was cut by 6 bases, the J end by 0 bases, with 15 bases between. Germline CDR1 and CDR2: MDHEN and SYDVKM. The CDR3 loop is CASSSWDAISYNEQFF. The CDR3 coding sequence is TGTGCCAGCAGCTCCTGGGACGCTATCTCCTACAATGAGCAGTTCTTC.

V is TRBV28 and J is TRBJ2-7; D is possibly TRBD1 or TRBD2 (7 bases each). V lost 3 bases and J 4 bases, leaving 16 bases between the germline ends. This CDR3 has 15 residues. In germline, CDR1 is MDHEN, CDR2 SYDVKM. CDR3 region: CASSFAAGGGYEQYF. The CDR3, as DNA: TGTGCCAGCAGTTTTGCGGCAGGGGGGGGATACGAGCAGTACTTC.